This T cell receptor (beta chain) was recorded in a study of HIV-infected patients and healthy controls. Study-wide points: Diversity differences between study cohorts were not due to their slight age and sex differences. During therapy, HIV-associated CDR3s fell significantly in frequency, while CMV-associated CDR3s did not change significantly.

This clonotype occurred a few times. Its matching antigen is unknown. Roughly three months, about 14 weeks, into antiretroviral therapy, follow-up blood was collected. All unsorted peripheral T cells were captured because whole blood was used without fractionation. This CDR3 is built from 13 residues. The V gene's germline CDR1 is MNHEY and CDR2 SVGEGT. J lost 4 bases, V lost 2 bases, and 2 bases had no gene match. Alpha and beta constant-region primers primed reverse transcription of about 500 ng RNA. Alpha and beta chain libraries were made separately by chain-specific third strand synthesis with multiplexing indices. After a brief PCR adding P5, P7 and a second index, about 20 amplification cycles followed. A single record per CDR3 protein comes from TCRdb applying MiXCR to the 5' RACE reads. The profile shows 8,500 to 9,000 distinct CDR3 sequences, over 7.5% of them singletons.

The specimen comprised blood, sampled during antiretroviral therapy. V usage is TRBV6-2 or TRBV6-3 and J usage is TRBJ2-7; 7 bases are shared with TRBD1. This TCR was sampled from an adult with HIV infection. CDR3 sequence reads: CASSYGTVYEQYF. The CDR3 coding sequence is TGTGCCAGCAGTTACGGGACAGTGTACGAGCAGTACTTC.